This TCR beta chain was retrieved from a study of blood T cell repertoires in COVID-19. Trimming removed 10 bases from V and 5 bases from J, with 20 bases in between. The germline gives CDR1 MNHEY, CDR2 SVGAGI. The CDR3 loop spans 14 amino acids. Clones were read by immunoSEQ multiplex PCR, and TCRdb kept only the in-frame ones, dropping some. The sample shows 250,000 to 300,000 clones, about 88% of them seen only once. This sequence joins TRBV6-5 and TRBJ1-1, with D maybe TRBD1 (5 bases). The sequencing sample was made of PBMCs or T cells enriched from blood (not recorded which). This TCR came from a man aged 25 to 45 with acute COVID-19. The CDR3 here is CATKRGDSDTEAFF. The CDR3 coding sequence is TGTGCCACCAAGAGAGGGGACTCGGATACTGAAGCTTTCTTT.